This TCR beta chain was sequenced during a study of blood T cell repertoires in COVID-19. Some clones are missing from TCRdb's copy, which holds only in-frame ones; the method was immunoSEQ multiplex PCR. Found here are 200,000 to 250,000 clones, about 89% of them singletons; the top ten hold roughly 3.7%. Recovered Cohort 3 donors showed two negative PCRs, clearance, or symptom resolution. V dropped 6 bases and J dropped 2; count of bases not matched to a gene: 8. Germline CDR1 is MNHNY and CDR2 is SVGAGI (reference sequence). CDR3 length: 16 residues. The origin of this receptor is a woman in her 30s who had recovered from COVID-19. Input material: PBMCs or T cells enriched from blood (not recorded which). The J gene is TRBJ2-3, the V gene TRBV6-6, with TRBD1 matching over 10 bases. CDR3 coding DNA: TGTGCCAGCAGCTCTCCGGACAGGGGGATCACAGATACGCAGTATTTT. Translating it yields CASSSPDRGITDTQYF.